This is a list of T cell receptor beta chains from one sample in a study of blood T cells in healthy people across ages. TCRdb called the 5' RACE reads again in MiXCR, with one record for every CDR3 protein. The sample shows around 990,000 distinct CDR3 sequences, under 40% of them seen only once. The sequenced material came from blood. These receptors were taken from a young man in good health. Both conserved end residues are part of each CDR3. Each record gives: D gene, CDR3 length, J gene, V gene, clone size, CDR3 protein, CDR3 DNA. The D gene is left open where the match is weak. Expanded clones are given a class, and other clones once, few, many or no size at all.

D gene: -
CDR3 length: 17
J gene: TRBJ2-4
V gene: TRBV11-1
clone size: -
CDR3 protein: CASSLGGGGLAKNIQYF
CDR3 DNA: TGTGCCAGCAGCTTAGGAGGGGGGGGCTTAGCCAAAAACATTCAGTACTTC

D gene: -
CDR3 length: 14
J gene: TRBJ2-3
V gene: TRBV4-3
clone size: -
CDR3 protein: CASSQAYIGARKYF
CDR3 DNA: TGCGCCAGCAGCCAAGCTTATATCGGGGCAAGAAAGTATTTT

D gene: TRBD1
CDR3 length: 17
J gene: TRBJ1-2
V gene: TRBV28
clone size: few
CDR3 protein: CASRSSGQGGPNYGYTF
CDR3 DNA: TGTGCCAGCAGATCCTCGGGACAGGGAGGTCCAAACTATGGCTACACCTTC

D gene: -
CDR3 length: 14
J gene: TRBJ2-7
V gene: TRBV20-1
clone size: -
CDR3 protein: CSATGSFTSYEQYF
CDR3 DNA: TGCAGTGCGACCGGGAGCTTTACCTCCTACGAGCAGTACTTC

D gene: -
CDR3 length: 15
J gene: TRBJ2-7
V gene: TRBV10-3
clone size: few
CDR3 protein: CAISDPLGSPNEQYF
CDR3 DNA: TGTGCCATCAGTGATCCCTTGGGGTCCCCCAATGAGCAGTACTTC

D gene: TRBD1
CDR3 length: 14
J gene: TRBJ1-6
V gene: TRBV10-3
clone size: -
CDR3 protein: CAISVTGDNSPLHF
CDR3 DNA: TGTGCCATCAGCGTGACAGGGGATAATTCACCCCTCCACTTT

D gene: -
CDR3 length: 12
J gene: TRBJ1-1
V gene: TRBV19
clone size: -
CDR3 protein: CAIHIQGGKAFF
CDR3 DNA: TGTGCCATCCACATACAGGGAGGAAAAGCTTTCTTT

D gene: -
CDR3 length: 15
J gene: TRBJ2-3
V gene: TRBV12-3/TRBV12-4
clone size: -
CDR3 protein: CASSSDKALTDTQYF
CDR3 DNA: TGTGCCAGCAGTTCGGACAAGGCGCTCACAGATACGCAGTATTTT

D gene: -
CDR3 length: 14
J gene: TRBJ2-5
V gene: TRBV7-2
clone size: -
CDR3 protein: CASSLGATWETQYF
CDR3 DNA: TGTGCCAGCAGCCTCGGGGCTACCTGGGAGACCCAGTACTTC

D gene: -
CDR3 length: 17
J gene: TRBJ1-5
V gene: TRBV20-1
clone size: few
CDR3 protein: CSARDYKVDRYPQPQHF
CDR3 DNA: TGCAGTGCTAGAGATTATAAGGTTGACAGATATCCTCAGCCCCAGCATTTT

D gene: -
CDR3 length: 15
J gene: TRBJ1-1
V gene: TRBV6-5
clone size: few
CDR3 protein: CASSISGTVNTEAFF
CDR3 DNA: TGTGCCAGCAGCATATCCGGGACGGTGAACACTGAAGCTTTCTTT

D gene: TRBD2
CDR3 length: 16
J gene: TRBJ2-1
V gene: TRBV4-1
clone size: -
CDR3 protein: CASSQGPGGGDDEQFF
CDR3 DNA: TGCGCCAGCAGCCAAGGCCCGGGGGGAGGTGACGATGAGCAGTTCTTC

D gene: TRBD1
CDR3 length: 15
J gene: TRBJ2-7
V gene: TRBV4-3
clone size: -
CDR3 protein: CASSLQGGQGNEQYF
CDR3 DNA: TGCGCCAGCAGCCTCCAAGGGGGACAGGGGAACGAGCAGTACTTC

D gene: -
CDR3 length: 13
J gene: TRBJ1-1
V gene: TRBV12-3/TRBV12-4
clone size: few
CDR3 protein: CASRQTAFTEAFF
CDR3 DNA: TGTGCCAGCAGACAGACAGCTTTCACTGAAGCTTTCTTT

D gene: -
CDR3 length: 15
J gene: TRBJ2-1
V gene: TRBV7-2
clone size: -
CDR3 protein: CASSRDGAPYNEQFF
CDR3 DNA: TGTGCCAGCAGCAGAGACGGGGCCCCTTACAATGAGCAGTTCTTC

D gene: TRBD1
CDR3 length: 15
J gene: TRBJ1-1
V gene: TRBV6-5
clone size: -
CDR3 protein: CASTIDRERNTEAFF
CDR3 DNA: TGTGCCAGCACCATTGACAGGGAACGGAACACTGAAGCTTTCTTT

D gene: -
CDR3 length: 13
J gene: TRBJ1-1
V gene: TRBV14
clone size: once
CDR3 protein: CASRITENTEAFF
CDR3 DNA: TGTGCCAGCAGAATAACAGAGAACACTGAAGCTTTCTTT

D gene: -
CDR3 length: 16
J gene: TRBJ2-3
V gene: TRBV20-1
clone size: once
CDR3 protein: CSARDWGRGRADTQYF
CDR3 DNA: TGCAGTGCTAGAGATTGGGGCAGGGGAAGGGCAGATACGCAGTATTTT

D gene: -
CDR3 length: 15
J gene: TRBJ2-2
V gene: TRBV7-9
clone size: few
CDR3 protein: CASSPTGSHAGELFF
CDR3 DNA: TGTGCCAGCAGCCCGACCGGGTCCCATGCCGGGGAGCTGTTTTTT

D gene: -
CDR3 length: 16
J gene: TRBJ2-7
V gene: TRBV6-5
clone size: few
CDR3 protein: CASSYSIRGYTYEQYF
CDR3 DNA: TGTGCCAGCAGTTACTCGATTCGAGGATACACCTACGAGCAGTACTTC

D gene: TRBD1
CDR3 length: 15
J gene: TRBJ1-5
V gene: TRBV19
clone size: -
CDR3 protein: CASSMARGSFQPQHF
CDR3 DNA: TGTGCCAGTAGTATGGCCAGGGGGTCATTTCAGCCCCAGCATTTT

D gene: -
CDR3 length: 13
J gene: TRBJ2-7
V gene: TRBV29-1
clone size: many
CDR3 protein: CSVARRISDEQYF
CDR3 DNA: TGCAGCGTTGCCAGGCGAATCTCGGACGAGCAGTACTTC

D gene: TRBD1
CDR3 length: 15
J gene: TRBJ1-5
V gene: TRBV28
clone size: -
CDR3 protein: CASRRTGADNQPQHF
CDR3 DNA: TGTGCCAGCAGGAGGACAGGGGCAGACAATCAGCCCCAGCATTTT

D gene: TRBD1
CDR3 length: 14
J gene: TRBJ2-3
V gene: TRBV12-3/TRBV12-4
clone size: few
CDR3 protein: CASSLETGIVTQYF
CDR3 DNA: TGTGCCAGCAGTTTAGAGACAGGGATTGTTACGCAGTATTTT

D gene: TRBD1
CDR3 length: 17
J gene: TRBJ2-1
V gene: TRBV5-1
clone size: once
CDR3 protein: CASSLKDRDRGINEQFF
CDR3 DNA: TGCGCCAGCAGCTTAAAAGACCGGGACAGGGGGATCAATGAGCAGTTCTTC

D gene: -
CDR3 length: 15
J gene: TRBJ2-3
V gene: TRBV7-2
clone size: -
CDR3 protein: CASSLGKPSTDTQYF
CDR3 DNA: TGTGCCAGCAGCTTGGGCAAACCTAGCACAGATACGCAGTATTTT

D gene: TRBD1
CDR3 length: 17
J gene: TRBJ1-2
V gene: TRBV10-3
clone size: -
CDR3 protein: CAISEFHRDRELAGYTF
CDR3 DNA: TGTGCCATCAGTGAGTTTCACCGGGACAGGGAGTTGGCTGGCTACACCTTC

D gene: -
CDR3 length: 12
J gene: TRBJ1-2
V gene: TRBV6-2/TRBV6-3
clone size: few
CDR3 protein: CASSRQWSGYTF
CDR3 DNA: TGTGCCAGCAGCAGACAGTGGAGCGGCTACACCTTC

D gene: TRBD1
CDR3 length: 16
J gene: TRBJ1-5
V gene: TRBV10-3
clone size: -
CDR3 protein: CAISDPDRAGNQPQHF
CDR3 DNA: TGTGCCATCAGTGATCCGGACAGGGCTGGCAATCAGCCCCAGCATTTT

D gene: -
CDR3 length: 15
J gene: TRBJ2-1
V gene: TRBV6-5
clone size: -
CDR3 protein: CASSPGAPPYNEQFF
CDR3 DNA: TGTGCCAGCAGTCCCGGGGCTCCCCCCTACAATGAGCAGTTCTTC

D gene: -
CDR3 length: 11
J gene: TRBJ1-2
V gene: TRBV29-1
clone size: many
CDR3 protein: CSAWGDYGYTF
CDR3 DNA: TGCAGCGCCTGGGGGGACTATGGCTACACCTTC

D gene: TRBD1
CDR3 length: 19
J gene: TRBJ1-2
V gene: TRBV6-1
clone size: -
CDR3 protein: CASSGGYYGQGTGRDGYTF
CDR3 DNA: TGTGCCAGCAGCGGCGGATACTACGGACAGGGGACCGGAAGGGATGGCTACACCTTC

D gene: -
CDR3 length: 16
J gene: TRBJ2-3
V gene: TRBV7-2
clone size: -
CDR3 protein: CASSLVGRDPTDTQYF
CDR3 DNA: TGTGCCAGCAGCTTAGTAGGTCGGGACCCCACAGATACGCAGTATTTT

D gene: -
CDR3 length: 14
J gene: TRBJ2-1
V gene: TRBV28
clone size: few
CDR3 protein: CASSPDRYYNEQFF
CDR3 DNA: TGTGCCAGCAGTCCTGACAGGTACTACAATGAGCAGTTCTTC

D gene: -
CDR3 length: 15
J gene: TRBJ2-3
V gene: TRBV12-5
clone size: -
CDR3 protein: CASGLTDYSADTQYF
CDR3 DNA: TGTGCTAGTGGTTTGACGGACTACTCAGCAGATACGCAGTATTTT

D gene: -
CDR3 length: 16
J gene: TRBJ2-3
V gene: TRBV6-6
clone size: few
CDR3 protein: CASSPGGTGGADTQYF
CDR3 DNA: TGTGCCAGCAGCCCGGGGGGGACAGGAGGGGCAGATACGCAGTATTTT

D gene: TRBD2
CDR3 length: 15
J gene: TRBJ2-5
V gene: TRBV12-3/TRBV12-4
clone size: -
CDR3 protein: CASSLAGLEGATQYF
CDR3 DNA: TGTGCCAGCAGTTTAGCGGGACTAGAGGGTGCGACCCAGTACTTC

D gene: TRBD1
CDR3 length: 13
J gene: TRBJ1-1
V gene: TRBV29-1
clone size: few
CDR3 protein: CSGETGGLTEAFF
CDR3 DNA: TGCAGCGGGGAGACAGGGGGCCTCACTGAAGCTTTCTTT

D gene: -
CDR3 length: 18
J gene: TRBJ2-3
V gene: TRBV5-1
clone size: -
CDR3 protein: CASSLGTTPTVRRDTQYF
CDR3 DNA: TGCGCCAGCAGCTTGGGGACCACGCCGACAGTAAGAAGAGATACGCAGTATTTT

D gene: TRBD2
CDR3 length: 15
J gene: TRBJ2-1
V gene: TRBV11-2
clone size: -
CDR3 protein: CASSFNSGTSDEQFF
CDR3 DNA: TGTGCCAGTTCTTTTAACAGCGGGACTAGTGACGAGCAGTTCTTC

D gene: TRBD1
CDR3 length: 12
J gene: TRBJ2-5
V gene: TRBV28
clone size: -
CDR3 protein: CASSNGQGGWYF
CDR3 DNA: TGTGCCAGCAGTAACGGACAGGGTGGTTGGTACTTC

D gene: TRBD2
CDR3 length: 17
J gene: TRBJ2-3
V gene: TRBV10-3
clone size: few
CDR3 protein: CAISLLAGGSSADTQYF
CDR3 DNA: TGTGCCATCAGCCTACTAGCGGGGGGATCTAGCGCAGATACGCAGTATTTT